This T cell receptor beta chain was identified during a study of blood T cell repertoires in COVID-19 (dated by TCRdb to the early 2020s). Looking at the study overall: Samples covering the acute and convalescent phases of COVID-19 were provided by collaborators in the United States, Italy and Spain. The prospective study material was composed of cDNA or gDNA derived from T cells, B-cell-depleted T cells, or PBMCs. Deeply sampled blood TCRbeta repertoires from subjects exposed to, actively infected with, or recovered from COVID-19 were included in the dataset. The repertoires were released in a freely available public database meant as a resource for research on the immune response to SARS-CoV-2. The samples were drawn from two sources: the first 160 participants of the ongoing ImmuneRACE study, and about 1,300 subjects contributed by 6 global collaborators. A de-identified subject ID, COVID-19 status, age in years and sex were almost always included in the sample metadata. Where available, HLA class I and class II types were obtained from metadata supplied by the sample provider rather than from assay-based typing.

The germline V gene gives CDR1 as MNHEY and CDR2 as SVGAGI. The CDR3 contains 10 residues, cysteine and phenylalanine counted. The sequence is cut down to CDR3 DNA, 30 bases in frame from base 1. V is pared back by 10 bases and J by 7 bases, with 7 bases lying between the germline termini. A second Seattle source provided samples from volunteer blood donors who had recovered from COVID-19. Whole blood was collected in K2EDTA tubes by collaborating institutions according to the institutions' own protocols. For TCRbeta analysis, collaborators shipped samples as frozen whole blood, isolated PBMCs, or DNA extracted from either of those sample types. TCRbeta CDR3 regions were amplified from genomic DNA by means of the immunoSEQ Assay, a bias-controlled multiplex PCR. In the source study's methods: The number of nucleated cells in each sample was estimated by amplification of reference gene primers within the assay. Sequence reads were collapsed and filtered to measure the absolute abundance of every unique TCRbeta CDR3 rearrangement. For each sample, productive Simpson clonality was calculated as the square root of Simpson's diversity index across productive rearrangements. The table comes from immuneACCESS by way of TCRdb, which keeps in-frame sequences with V and J called. Part of the clones is missing from these tables; in studies checked, under half for an unresolved V gene and the rest for unknown reasons. V, J and clone size reflect that table, while D and trimming were determined from the DNA. The sample includes roughly 340,000 clones, with more than 75% observed a single time. The ten largest clonotypes hold approximately 3.5% of the sample.

Study-level results and caveats: The quantity of clinical and demographic metadata differed by source and by participant and was supplied without curation.

About this clone: Its antigen specificity is not known. No base qualities exist here, and no much larger clone lies one base off it.

The rearranged chain carries TRBV6-5 and TRBJ2-2; too little of a D gene remains to name it. The sequenced material came from peripheral blood. The sequence derives from a woman in her late teens or twenties who had recovered from COVID-19. The CDR3 is CATWSGELFF. The nucleotide sequence reads TGTGCCACCTGGAGCGGGGAGCTGTTTTTT.